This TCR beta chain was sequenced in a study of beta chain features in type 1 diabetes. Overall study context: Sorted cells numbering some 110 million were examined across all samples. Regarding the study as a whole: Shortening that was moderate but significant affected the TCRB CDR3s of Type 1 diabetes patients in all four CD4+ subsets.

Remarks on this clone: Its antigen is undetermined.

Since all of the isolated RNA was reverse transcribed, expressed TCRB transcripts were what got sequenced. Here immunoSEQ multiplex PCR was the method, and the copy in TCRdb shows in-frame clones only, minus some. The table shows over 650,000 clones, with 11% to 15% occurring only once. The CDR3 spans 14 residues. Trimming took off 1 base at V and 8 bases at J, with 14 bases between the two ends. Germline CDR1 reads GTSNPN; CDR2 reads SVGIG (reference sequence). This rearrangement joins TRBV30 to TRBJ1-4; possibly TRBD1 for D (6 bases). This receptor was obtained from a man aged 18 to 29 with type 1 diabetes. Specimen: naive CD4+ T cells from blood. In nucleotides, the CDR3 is TGTGCCTGGAGTGGGGGGGCCACGACGGAAAAACTGTTTTTT. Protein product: CAWSGGATTEKLFF.